This is a list of T cell receptor beta chains from one sample in a study of OX40 agonist ivuxolimab in advanced cancers. Profiled with immunoSEQ multiplex PCR; TCRdb holds only in-frame clones, not every one. Among 55,000 to 75,000 clones listed, over 80% were seen once. Material: CD4+ or CD8+ T cells sorted from blood, obtained in a trial of the OX40 agonist ivuxolimab. The source is an adult with an advanced solid tumor such as melanoma, head and neck, liver or kidney cancer. CDR3s leave out the opening cysteine and the closing phenylalanine or tryptophan. Fields, in order: clone size, J gene, V gene, CDR3 protein. Expanded clones get a size class; other rows say once, few or many, or leave the size out.

clone_size: .; j_call: TRBJ2-3; v_call: TRBV10-2; cdr3_aa: ASSESGGGDTQY
clone_size: few; j_call: TRBJ2-5; v_call: TRBV4-2; cdr3_aa: ASSQGAGDRRETQY
clone_size: .; j_call: TRBJ2-1; v_call: TRBV10-3; cdr3_aa: AISEGLAGGYEQF
clone_size: once; j_call: TRBJ1-1; v_call: TRBV28; cdr3_aa: ASSTLTGKNTEAF
clone_size: .; j_call: TRBJ2-1; v_call: TRBV5-1; cdr3_aa: ASSSRDTYNEQF
clone_size: .; j_call: TRBJ2-7; v_call: TRBV9; cdr3_aa: ASSKGTLTYEQY
clone_size: once; j_call: TRBJ2-5; v_call: TRBV4-2; cdr3_aa: ASSPQGQSRGETQY
clone_size: .; j_call: TRBJ1-2; v_call: TRBV6-5; cdr3_aa: ASSYSGLQGLGYT
clone_size: .; j_call: TRBJ2-3; v_call: TRBV5-6; cdr3_aa: ASSLGLAGGLTTDTQY
clone_size: .; j_call: TRBJ1-1; v_call: TRBV27; cdr3_aa: ASSRSDTEAF
clone_size: .; j_call: TRBJ2-7; v_call: TRBV7-3; cdr3_aa: ASSLEPGGDGYEQY
clone_size: .; j_call: TRBJ2-3; v_call: TRBV2; cdr3_aa: ASSEVGGTDTQY
clone_size: .; j_call: TRBJ1-3; v_call: TRBV9; cdr3_aa: ASSVAERGSGNTIY
clone_size: .; j_call: TRBJ1-2; v_call: TRBV18; cdr3_aa: ASSPGTADYGYT
clone_size: .; j_call: TRBJ1-1; v_call: TRBV19; cdr3_aa: ASSIRSVNTEAF
clone_size: .; j_call: TRBJ2-3; v_call: TRBV30; cdr3_aa: AWSEGARGGADTQY
clone_size: .; j_call: TRBJ1-3; v_call: TRBV5-1; cdr3_aa: ASSDQFRNTIY
clone_size: .; j_call: .; v_call: TRBV6-5; cdr3_aa: ASGPPGPVYEQY
clone_size: once; j_call: TRBJ2-2; v_call: TRBV21-1; cdr3_aa: ASSKTGQGTNTGELF
clone_size: .; j_call: TRBJ1-2; v_call: TRBV9; cdr3_aa: ASSLRQENYGYT